These T cell receptor beta chains were read from a single sample in a study of Tregs in tolerant kidney transplant recipients. The repertoire was sequenced with immunoSEQ multiplex PCR; TCRdb's copy has only in-frame clones and lacks some. The sample gives 110,000 or so clones, 92% of which show up once; roughly 0.63% is in the top ten. Sequenced input: CD4+ T cells from blood. The receptors were gathered from a human donor in good health. CDR3s include the opening cysteine and the closing phenylalanine or tryptophan. The order of the fields is J gene, V gene, CDR3 protein.

>TRBJ2-1|TRBV6-6
CASIDWASGRYNEQFF
>TRBJ1-2|TRBV5-1
CASSLGAGTNYGYTF
>TRBJ1-4|TRBV5-8
CASSYQAGTNEKLFF
>TRBJ1-1|TRBV4-1
CASSPRQGSNEAFF
>TRBJ1-4|TRBV4-1
CASSQATVNEKLFF
>TRBJ2-5|TRBV6-1
CASSIIVGQETQYF
>TRBJ1-1|TRBV5-1
CASSLGTGDTEAFF
>TRBJ2-2|TRBV7-8
CASSLVQGHGELFF
>TRBJ1-4|TRBV27
CASSLSGVFLEKLFF
>TRBJ2-5|TRBV4-2
CASSQMRQGEREGQYF
>TRBJ1-2|TRBV5-1
CASSFLQGDYGYTF
>TRBJ2-5|TRBV4-2
CASSQGLAGEETQYF
>TRBJ2-7|TRBV7-8
CASSLEDRETYEQYF
>TRBJ2-1|TRBV19
CASTASGLAGTYNEQFF
>TRBJ1-5|TRBV12-5
CASAGTGNQPQHF
>TRBJ2-7|TRBV30
CAWTDRARKTYEQYF
>TRBJ2-7|TRBV9
CASSLRQGRSYEQYF
>TRBJ2-3|TRBV7-8
CASSGTTGKGSTQYF
>TRBJ2-7|TRBV5-4
CASSVGQFSYEQYF
>TRBJ2-3|TRBV4-1
CASSPAPGEEDTQYF
>TRBJ2-1|TRBV6-1
CASSPRDRGYNEQFF
>TRBJ2-5|TRBV5-1
CASSLTTSGEETQYF
>TRBJ1-6|TRBV6-6
CASRWGSPTANSPLHF
>TRBJ2-1|TRBV5-1
CASSLGQMGLISSYNEQFF
>TRBJ2-1|TRBV5-1
CASSLAGTSGYNEQFF
>TRBJ2-1|TRBV7-7
CASSSAFSRDSKQFF
>TRBJ1-1|TRBV19
CASSRTGGVLNTEAFF
>TRBJ1-6|TRBV19
CASSMDNSPLHF
>TRBJ1-1|TRBV27
CASSRGWGGSHTEAFF
>TRBJ2-7|TRBV11-2
CASSLSGGSSYEQYF
>TRBJ2-3|TRBV6-6
CASSISGSTDTQYF